These T cell receptor beta chains were read from a single sample in a study of control samples from healthy donors and cancer patients. TCRdb's copy holds only in-frame clones and misses some; the assay was immunoSEQ multiplex PCR. The repertoire holds roughly 170,000 clones, 70% to 90% seen once, with 4% to 6% in the top ten. Sequences were obtained from blood. The source is a woman aged 25 to 39 in good health. The CDR3 runs from the conserved cysteine through the conserved F or W. Fields, in order: J gene, clone size, D gene, V gene, CDR3 protein, CDR3 DNA. The D gene is left open where the match is weak. Size is omitted from some rows. Given values are once, few, many or a class for expanded clones.

TRBJ2-5	once	-	TRBV24-1	CATSDARSLETQYF	TGTGCCACCAGTGACGCCCGGAGTCTAGAGACCCAGTACTTC
TRBJ2-5	-	TRBD1	TRBV28	CASSIAGGAGTQYF	TGTGCCAGCAGTATCGCAGGGGGCGCCGGGACCCAGTACTTC
TRBJ1-2	-	-	TRBV5-1	CASSPGPRENYGYTF	TGCGCCAGCAGCCCCGGACCCCGGGAGAACTATGGCTACACCTTC
TRBJ1-5	-	-	TRBV18	CASSTTGSNQPQHF	TGTGCCAGCTCCACTACAGGTAGCAATCAGCCCCAGCATTTT
TRBJ2-1	-	-	TRBV7-9	CANGDEQFF	TGTGCAAACGGCGATGAGCAGTTCTTC
TRBJ1-5	-	-	TRBV7-2	CASSLVAGSNQPQHF	TGTGCCAGCAGCTTAGTGGCAGGGAGTAATCAGCCCCAGCATTTT
TRBJ1-6	-	-	TRBV30	CAWSTYRSPYNSPLHF	TGTGCCTGGAGTACCTACAGGTCACCCTATAATTCACCCCTCCACTTT
TRBJ1-5	once	-	TRBV3-1/TRBV3-2	CASSQGVGRGGRPQHF	TGTGCCAGCAGCCAAGGTGTTGGTCGGGGAGGCCGGCCCCAGCATTTT
TRBJ1-1	-	TRBD1	TRBV28	CASRKGAVNTEAFF	TGTGCCAGCAGGAAGGGGGCGGTGAACACTGAAGCTTTCTTT
TRBJ1-1	-	-	TRBV5-5	CASSLASSLGTEAFF	TGTGCCAGCAGCTTGGCGTCGTCTTTGGGCACTGAAGCTTTCTTT
TRBJ2-7	-	-	TRBV5-1	CASSFYPSYEQYF	TGCGCCAGCAGCTTCTATCCCTCCTACGAGCAGTACTTC
TRBJ1-2	-	-	TRBV5-1	CASGYSGNYGYTF	TGCGCCAGCGGGTATTCGGGGAACTATGGCTACACCTTC
TRBJ1-5	-	-	TRBV2	CASSGGFSSNQPQHF	TGTGCCAGCAGTGGGGGGTTTTCTAGCAATCAGCCCCAGCATTTT
TRBJ2-5	few	TRBD1	TRBV18	CASSPWDRAQETQYF	TGTGCCAGCTCACCTTGGGACAGGGCACAAGAGACCCAGTACTTC
TRBJ2-2	-	-	TRBV7-2	CASSLVWVRNTGELFF	TGTGCCAGCAGCTTAGTATGGGTTCGGAACACCGGGGAGCTGTTTTTT
TRBJ2-5	-	-	TRBV11-2	CASSPRETQYF	TGTGCCAGCAGCCCCAGGGAGACCCAGTACTTC
TRBJ2-5	-	-	TRBV2	CATCRNSGLGETQYF	TGTGCCACGTGCCGAAACTCGGGGCTGGGAGAGACCCAGTACTTC
TRBJ2-7	-	TRBD1	TRBV10-3	CAISESGTGSYEQYF	TGTGCCATCAGTGAGTCGGGGACAGGCTCCTACGAGCAGTACTTC
TRBJ1-4	-	-	TRBV11-2	CASSSVSGGEKLFF	TGTGCCAGCAGCTCGGTATCTGGGGGTGAAAAACTGTTTTTT
TRBJ2-1	-	-	TRBV19	CASTLGSSFGNEQFF	TGTGCCAGTACCCTCGGGTCTAGCTTTGGCAATGAGCAGTTCTTC
TRBJ2-5	-	TRBD2	TRBV13	CASTQGPGAGEETQYF	TGTGCCAGCACGCAGGGTCCCGGGGCGGGAGAAGAGACCCAGTACTTC
TRBJ1-5	-	TRBD1	TRBV5-6	CASSFRAGGTNQPQHF	TGTGCCAGCAGCTTTCGGGCAGGGGGGACCAATCAGCCCCAGCATTTT
TRBJ2-1	-	TRBD2	TRBV11-2	CASSLEIIRLAGDKYEQFF	TGTGCCAGCAGCTTAGAGATCATACGACTAGCGGGAGATAAGTATGAGCAGTTCTTC
TRBJ1-1	few	TRBD1	TRBV11-3	CASSPGGQANTEAFF	TGTGCCAGCAGCCCCGGCGGACAGGCGAACACTGAAGCTTTCTTT
TRBJ1-1	-	-	TRBV19	CASSNRENTEAFF	TGTGCCAGTAGCAACAGGGAGAACACTGAAGCTTTCTTT
TRBJ2-1	-	TRBD2	TRBV30	CAWSRGVVDEQFF	TGTGCCTGGAGTCGGGGGGTTGTTGATGAGCAGTTCTTC
TRBJ1-2	-	-	TRBV5-1	CASSFSETLRGGYTF	TGCGCCAGCAGCTTCTCCGAGACGCTCCGTGGGGGCTACACCTTC
TRBJ2-5	-	TRBD1	TRBV19	CASSILSQGTGRETQYF	TGTGCCAGTAGTATACTCTCTCAAGGGACAGGGAGAGAGACCCAGTACTTC
TRBJ2-2	-	-	TRBV7-8	CASSPTTGEAGELFF	TGTGCCAGCAGCCCGACTACGGGCGAGGCCGGGGAGCTGTTTTTT
TRBJ1-1	once	-	TRBV12-3/TRBV12-4	CASSRGNTEAFF	TGTGCCAGCAGTCGGGGGAACACTGAAGCTTTCTTT
TRBJ2-5	-	-	TRBV9	CASTEGPGETQYF	TGTGCCAGCACCGAGGGGCCCGGAGAGACCCAGTACTTC
TRBJ1-3	-	-	TRBV3-1/TRBV3-2	CASSQDTRASGNTIYF	TGTGCCAGCAGCCAAGATACAAGGGCCTCTGGAAACACCATATATTTT
TRBJ2-2	-	-	TRBV6-5	CASKEKSANTGELFF	TGTGCCAGCAAGGAGAAAAGCGCGAACACCGGGGAGCTGTTTTTT
TRBJ1-5	-	-	TRBV2	CASTRGGQPQHF	TGTGCCAGCACTAGGGGGGGTCAGCCCCAGCATTTT
TRBJ1-4	-	-	TRBV5-1	CASSSPGFEKLFF	TGCGCCAGCAGCTCTCCAGGGTTTGAAAAACTGTTTTTT
TRBJ2-3	-	-	TRBV5-4	CASSLEADTQYF	TGTGCCAGCAGCTTGGAGGCAGATACGCAGTATTTT
TRBJ1-5	-	-	TRBV28	CASLDGWDQPQHF	TGTGCCAGCCTCGATGGTTGGGATCAGCCCCAGCATTTT